This TCR beta chain was profiled in a study of T cell responses to AZD1222 COVID-19 vaccine. About the study: Recipients boosted at about 4 weeks or about 12 weeks are pooled. Study-wide points: Donors, mostly white British, included more females; clonal diversity was possibly underestimated. Once two AZD1222 doses were given, Spike-specific TCR breadth and depth went up. Seropositive AZD1222 recipients at baseline numbered only 5 to 7.

The CDR3 runs to 15 residues. Germline V gene lookup returns CDR1 LNHNV and CDR2 YYDKDF (reference sequence). Clones were read by immunoSEQ multiplex PCR, and TCRdb kept only the in-frame ones, dropping some. The table lists about 120,000 clones, less than 95% of them singletons, with approximately 5.1% in the top ten. Comments on this clone: What it binds is not known. The germline gene is not matched at one end of the junction; a read error may be the cause.

The gene calls are TRBV15 and TRBJ2-7; TRBD1 matches at 8 bases. The receptor comes from an adult in good health. The specimen comprised peripheral blood, sampled on day 0 of AZD1222 vaccination. The CDR3 nucleotides are TGTACCACCAGCAGCGACAGGGGTGTATACTACGAGCAGTACTTC. Translation: CTTSSDRGVYYEQYF.